The entry below describes one T cell receptor (beta chain). This table comes from immunoSEQ multiplex PCR, and its TCRdb copy is limited to in-frame clones, with some not included. This table holds about 49,000 clones, about four fifths found once. This specimen comes from a study of blood T cell repertoires in COVID-19. V gave up 3 bases and J gave up 2 bases, with 4 bases separating them. The CDR3 is 11 residues long. CDR1 and CDR2 (germline): DFQATT, SNEGSKA (reference sequence). V gene TRBV20-1 combines with J gene TRBJ1-1; the D is unclear. Specimen: peripheral blood. The TCR originated in a woman aged 55-69 years with acute or convalescent COVID-19. CDR3 nucleotide sequence: TGCAGTGCTAGGAGAAACACTGAAGCTTTCTTT. This encodes CSARRNTEAFF.